The clone carrying this TCR beta chain was detected only a few times. Its antigen remains unidentified. With V trimmed by 0 bases and J by 8 bases, 13 bases remained unmatched. The length of the CDR3 is 17 residues. The germline gives CDR1 GTSNPN, CDR2 SVGIG (reference sequence). The data belong to a study of cytomegalovirus exposure and HLA in healthy donors. Study-wide results and caveats: Data from an earlier analysis indicated that most TCR beta V segments were productive either about 87% or about 30% of the time. 15,000 to 20,000 TCR beta sequences were associated with HLA alleles at 0.05 false discovery rate in a later analysis. Reported findings show TCR beta sequences accurately forecast HLA-A and HLA-B alleles in most subjects.

PCR used 60 Vbeta primers and 13 Jbeta primers. Assay: immunoSEQ multiplex PCR; the TCRdb copy retains only in-frame clones and omits some. This table has approximately 160,000 clones, around 75% appearing once. The origin of this receptor is a human donor in good health. Sequenced material: PBMCs. J is TRBJ1-4 and V is TRBV30; 9 bases line up with TRBD1. The CDR3 loop is CAWSVPWGGQGREKLFF. Written as DNA, the CDR3 is TGTGCCTGGAGTGTTCCATGGGGTGGACAGGGGCGAGAAAAACTGTTTTTT. Supplemented by reference TRBV30 and TRBJ1-4, the full variable domain reads SQTIHQWPATLVQPVGSPLSLECTVEGTSNPNLYWYRQAAGRGLQLLFYSVGIGQISSEVPQNLSASRPQDRQFILSSKKLLLSDSGFYLCAWSVPWGGQGREKLFFGSGTQLSVL.